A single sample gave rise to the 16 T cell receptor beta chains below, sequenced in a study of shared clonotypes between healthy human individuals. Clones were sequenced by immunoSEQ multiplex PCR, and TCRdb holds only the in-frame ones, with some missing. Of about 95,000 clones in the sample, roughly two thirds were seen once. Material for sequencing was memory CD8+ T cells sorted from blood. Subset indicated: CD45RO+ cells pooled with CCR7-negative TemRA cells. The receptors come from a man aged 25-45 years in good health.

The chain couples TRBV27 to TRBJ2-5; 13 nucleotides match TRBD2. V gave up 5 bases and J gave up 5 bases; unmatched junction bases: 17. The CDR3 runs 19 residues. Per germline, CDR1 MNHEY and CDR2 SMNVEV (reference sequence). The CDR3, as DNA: TGTGCCAGCAGTCCCACACGACTCATCGGACTAGCGGGAGAGGAGACCCAGTACTTC. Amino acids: CASSPTRLIGLAGEETQYF.

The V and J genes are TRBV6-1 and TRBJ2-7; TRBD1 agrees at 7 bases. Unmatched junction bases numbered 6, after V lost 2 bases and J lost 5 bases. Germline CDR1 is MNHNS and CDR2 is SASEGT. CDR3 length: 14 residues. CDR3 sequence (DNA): TGTGCCAGCAGTGAACGACAGGGTTACCACGAGCAGTACTTC. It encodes CASSERQGYHEQYF.

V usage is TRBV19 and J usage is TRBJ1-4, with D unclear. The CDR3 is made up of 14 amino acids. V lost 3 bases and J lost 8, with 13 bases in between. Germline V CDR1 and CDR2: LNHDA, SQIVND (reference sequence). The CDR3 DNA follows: TGTGCCAGTAGTATCAGACCCTCTGGGGAAAAACTGTTTTTT. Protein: CASSIRPSGEKLFF.

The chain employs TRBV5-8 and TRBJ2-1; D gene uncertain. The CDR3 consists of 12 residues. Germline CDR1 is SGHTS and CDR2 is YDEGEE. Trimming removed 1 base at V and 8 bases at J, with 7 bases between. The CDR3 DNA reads TGTGCCAGCAGCTTGACGACTTATGAGCAGTTCTTC. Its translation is CASSLTTYEQFF.

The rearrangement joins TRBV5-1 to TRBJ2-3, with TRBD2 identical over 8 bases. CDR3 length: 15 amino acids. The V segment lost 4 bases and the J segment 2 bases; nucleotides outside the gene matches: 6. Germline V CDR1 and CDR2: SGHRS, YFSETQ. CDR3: CASSALAGLTDTQYF. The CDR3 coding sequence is TGCGCCAGCAGCGCCTTAGCGGGACTCACAGATACGCAGTATTTT.

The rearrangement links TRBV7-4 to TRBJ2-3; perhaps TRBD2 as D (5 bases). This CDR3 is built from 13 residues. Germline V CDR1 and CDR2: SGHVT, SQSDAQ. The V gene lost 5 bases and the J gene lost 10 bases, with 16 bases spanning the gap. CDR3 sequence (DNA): TGTGCCAGCAGCCCGACCCCTCGGGGAGCGCAGTATTTT. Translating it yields CASSPTPRGAQYF.

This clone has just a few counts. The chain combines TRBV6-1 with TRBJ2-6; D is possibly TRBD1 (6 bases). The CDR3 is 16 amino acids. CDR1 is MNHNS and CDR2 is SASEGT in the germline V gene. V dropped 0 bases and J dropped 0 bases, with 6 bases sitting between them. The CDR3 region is CASSEAGHSGANVLTF. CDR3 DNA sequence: TGTGCCAGCAGTGAAGCGGGACACTCTGGGGCCAACGTCCTGACTTTC.

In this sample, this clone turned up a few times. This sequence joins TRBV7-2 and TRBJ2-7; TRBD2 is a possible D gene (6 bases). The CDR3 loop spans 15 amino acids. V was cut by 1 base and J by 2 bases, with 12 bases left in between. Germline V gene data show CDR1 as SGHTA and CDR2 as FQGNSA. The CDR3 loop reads CASSLVAGPPYEQYF. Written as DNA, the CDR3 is TGTGCCAGCAGCTTAGTGGCGGGGCCACCCTACGAGCAGTACTTC. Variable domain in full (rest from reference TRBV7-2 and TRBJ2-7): GAGVSQSPSNKVTEKGKDVELRCDPISGHTALYWYRQSLGQGLEFLIYFQGNSAPDKSGLPSDRFSAERTGGSVSTLTIQRTQQEDSAVYLCASSLVAGPPYEQYFGPGTRLTVT.

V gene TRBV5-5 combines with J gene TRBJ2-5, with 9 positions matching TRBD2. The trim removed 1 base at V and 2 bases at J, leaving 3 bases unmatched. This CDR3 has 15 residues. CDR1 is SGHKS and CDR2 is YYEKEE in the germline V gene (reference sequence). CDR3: CASSLLGLAQETQYF. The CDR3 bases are TGTGCCAGCAGCTTGTTGGGACTAGCACAAGAGACCCAGTACTTC.

The CDR3 DNA is TGTGCCAGCGGAATGAACAGGGGCGGGACCCCAATTTACGGAAATGAAAAACTGTTTTTT. Translating gives CASGMNRGGTPIYGNEKLFF. V is TRBV27 and J is TRBJ1-4; the match to TRBD1 covers 7 bases. From germline, CDR1 is MNHEY and CDR2 SMNVEV (reference sequence). The CDR3 totals 20 residues. J lost 5 bases, V lost 8 bases, and 26 bases had no gene match.

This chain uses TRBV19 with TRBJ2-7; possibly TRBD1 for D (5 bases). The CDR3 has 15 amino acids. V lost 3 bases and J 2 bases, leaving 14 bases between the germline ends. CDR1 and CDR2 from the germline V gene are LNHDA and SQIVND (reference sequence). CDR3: CASSIGAEPTYEQYF. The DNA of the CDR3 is TGTGCCAGTAGTATTGGGGCAGAGCCCACCTACGAGCAGTACTTC.

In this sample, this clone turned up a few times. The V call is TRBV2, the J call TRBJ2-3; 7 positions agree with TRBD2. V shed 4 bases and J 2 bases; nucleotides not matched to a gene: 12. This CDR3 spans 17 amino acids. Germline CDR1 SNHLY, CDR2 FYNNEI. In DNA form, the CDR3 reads TGTGCCAGCAGTGGGGGACGGGCGGGAGTGCACACAGATACGCAGTATTTT. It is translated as CASSGGRAGVHTDTQYF. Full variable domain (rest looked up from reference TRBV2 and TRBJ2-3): EPEVTQTPSHQVTQMGQEVILRCVPISNHLYFYWYRQILGQKVEFLVSFYNNEISEKSEIFDDQFSVERPDGSNFTLKIRSTKLEDSAMYFCASSGGRAGVHTDTQYFGPGTRLTVL.

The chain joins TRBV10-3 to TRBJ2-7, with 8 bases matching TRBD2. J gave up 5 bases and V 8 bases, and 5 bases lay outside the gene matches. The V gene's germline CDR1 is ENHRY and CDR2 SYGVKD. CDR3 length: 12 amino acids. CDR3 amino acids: CAIWAGGDEQYF. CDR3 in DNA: TGTGCCATCTGGGCGGGAGGTGACGAGCAGTACTTC.

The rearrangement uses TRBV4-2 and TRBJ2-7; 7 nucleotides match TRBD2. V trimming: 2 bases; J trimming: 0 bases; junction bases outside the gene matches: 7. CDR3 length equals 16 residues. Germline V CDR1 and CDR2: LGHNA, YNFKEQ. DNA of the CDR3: TGTGCCAGCAGCCAAATTGAACGGGAGGCCTCCTACGAGCAGTACTTC. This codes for CASSQIEREASYEQYF.

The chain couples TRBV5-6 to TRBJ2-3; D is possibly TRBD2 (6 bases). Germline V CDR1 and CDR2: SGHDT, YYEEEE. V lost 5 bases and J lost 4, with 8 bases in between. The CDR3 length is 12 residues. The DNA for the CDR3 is TGTGCCAGCAGACCGGGGGCAGATACGCAGTATTTT. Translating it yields CASRPGADTQYF. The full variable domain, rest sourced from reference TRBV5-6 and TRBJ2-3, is DAGVTQSPTHLIKTRGQQVTLRCSPKSGHDTVSWYQQALGQGPQFIFQYYEEEERQRGNFPDRFSGHQFPNYSSELNVNALLLGDSALYLCASRPGADTQYFGPGTRLTVL.

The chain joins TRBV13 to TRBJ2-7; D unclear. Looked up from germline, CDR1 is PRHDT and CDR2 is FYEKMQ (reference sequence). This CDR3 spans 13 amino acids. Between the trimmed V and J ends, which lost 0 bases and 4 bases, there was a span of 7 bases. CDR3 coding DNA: TGTGCCAGCAGCTTAGGGGACCCTTACGAGCAGTACTTC. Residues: CASSLGDPYEQYF.